Sequencing of this TCR beta chain was carried out in a study of cytomegalovirus exposure and HLA in healthy donors. Study-wide results and caveats: Later analysis identified a missense DCLRE1C variant that was linked to TCR beta V- and J-gene trimming. Cytomegalovirus association was assigned to around 150 TCR beta chains.

Of note for this clone: Its specificity is unknown.

A multiplex PCR was run with 60 Vbeta primers and 13 Jbeta primers. Data came from immunoSEQ multiplex PCR; TCRdb stores just in-frame clones and leaves some out. The table includes more than 150,000 clones, roughly 80% detected once. The CDR3 consists of 16 residues. Those who donated were healthy bone marrow donors. Sequencing was done on a sample of PBMCs. The clonotype originates from a woman aged 40-49 years in good health and CMV-seropositive. The chain employs TRBV21-1 and TRBJ1-3; the listed D gene, TRBD1, was not tested against the DNA. TRBV21-1 is a listed pseudogene. The DNA for the CDR3 is TGTGCCAGCAGCATTTACAGGGTCGGGATAACGGACACCATATATTTT. Translated: CASSIYRVGITDTIYF.